Below, 15 T cell receptor beta chains from the same sample are listed, as sequenced in a study of T cell repertoires in cytomegalovirus infection. TCRdb re-derived calls from the reads in MiXCR, one entry per CDR3 protein. Among a few hundred thousand distinct CDR3 sequences listed, about 35% were seen once. No antigen has been identified for these receptors. The specimen comprised cultured PBMCs, sampled from culture after CMV antigen stimulation. These receptors originate from a human donor in good health (CMV status not recorded). Some clones in this sample may be carry-over from other donors' samples.

V and J are TRBV12-5 and TRBJ1-1, with TRBD1 matching over 10 bases. V shed 6 bases, J shed 10 bases, and the junction held 8 bases outside the gene matches. This CDR3 contains 13 residues. Per the germline V gene, CDR1 is LGHNT and CDR2 is FRNRAP. The CDR3 sequence is CASGKTGGEGAFF. CDR3 in DNA: TGTGCTAGTGGGAAGACAGGGGGCGAGGGAGCTTTCTTT.

This clonotype was seen only a few times. V gene TRBV6-1 combines with J gene TRBJ1-1; D is unresolved. V gave up 3 bases and J gave up 7 bases, with 12 bases separating them. The CDR3 runs to 13 residues. Germline V gene lookup returns CDR1 MNHNS and CDR2 SASEGT. The CDR3 nucleotides are TGTGCCAGCAGTGAGCCGGAAAAGATTGAAGCTTTCTTT. This translates into CASSEPEKIEAFF.

The chain recombines TRBV2 with TRBJ2-2; D perhaps matches TRBD2 (5 bases). The V end was cut by 5 bases, the J end by 0 bases, with 13 bases between. The CDR3 is 16 amino acids. The germline gives CDR1 SNHLY, CDR2 FYNNEI. In DNA form, the CDR3 reads TGTGCCAGCAGTCAGGACTCATTCGCGAACACCGGGGAGCTGTTTTTT. This gives the protein CASSQDSFANTGELFF.

This chain uses TRBV5-6 with TRBJ2-1, with 9 bases identical to TRBD2. The CDR3 spans 16 residues. J was trimmed by 5 bases and V by 1 base; bases with no gene match: 7. Per the germline V gene, CDR1 is SGHDT and CDR2 is YYEEEE. The CDR3 is CASSLLASGNHNEQFF. CDR3 DNA: TGTGCCAGCAGCTTGTTGGCTAGCGGGAACCACAATGAGCAGTTCTTC.

This clonotype appeared many times. The rearrangement joins TRBV7-6 to TRBJ2-3, with D possibly matching TRBD2 (5 bases). Trimming shortened V by 1 base and J by 1 base, and 12 bases separated the two germline ends. CDR1 SGHVS and CDR2 FNYEAQ come from the germline V gene. CDR3 length equals 16 residues. The CDR3 sequence: CASSLDPGWGTDTQYF. CDR3 bases: TGTGCCAGCAGCTTAGATCCGGGATGGGGCACAGATACGCAGTATTTT.

The chain is built from TRBV28 and TRBJ2-1, with 13 nucleotides matching TRBD2. The CDR3 consists of 15 residues. V shed 1 base, J shed 10 bases, and the junction held 4 bases outside the gene matches. CDR1 MDHEN and CDR2 SYDVKM come from the germline V gene. The CDR3 DNA reads TGTGCCAGCAGTTTATCCACTAGCGGGAGGGAAGAGCAGTTCTTC. Protein sequence: CASSLSTSGREEQFF.

The chain uses TRBV20-1 and TRBJ2-4; 7 bases align to TRBD1. CDR1 and CDR2 from the germline V gene are DFQATT and SNEGSKA (reference sequence). The CDR3 runs to 13 residues. Losses at the gene ends were 5 bases for V and 3 bases for J; bases not matched to a gene: 4. The CDR3, as DNA: TGCAGTGCTCCTTACAGGGGCAAAAACATTCAGTACTTC. Protein product: CSAPYRGKNIQYF.

This clonotype has only a few counts. The V call is TRBV7-2, the J call TRBJ2-1; 10 bases align to TRBD2. The CDR3 runs to 16 residues. V shed 1 base and J 6 bases; nucleotides not matched to a gene: 6. The germline gives CDR1 SGHTA, CDR2 FQGNSA. CDR3 DNA: TGTGCCAGCAGCTTAGAGCCCCTAGCGGGGGTCAATGAGCAGTTCTTC. The encoded protein is CASSLEPLAGVNEQFF.

This clonotype has a handful of counts. This sequence joins TRBV7-2 and TRBJ2-2; 10 nucleotides align to TRBD1. V shed 5 bases, J shed 9 bases, and the junction held 9 bases outside the gene matches. The length of the CDR3 is 15 residues. Germline CDR1 is SGHTA and CDR2 is FQGNSA. The CDR3 DNA follows: TGTGCCAGCAGCCGGGAGGGACAGGGGACCCGGGAGCTGTTTTTT. As protein: CASSREGQGTRELFF.

The chain employs TRBV7-2 and TRBJ2-3; 8 bases map to TRBD2. CDR1 is SGHTA and CDR2 is FQGNSA in the germline V gene. With V trimmed by 5 bases and J by 3 bases, 7 bases remained unmatched. The CDR3 is made up of 15 amino acids. The CDR3 DNA follows: TGTGCCAGCAGCCGAAGCGGGAGTTGGACAGATACGCAGTATTTT. Protein product: CASSRSGSWTDTQYF.

This clonotype was detected only a few times. This chain links TRBV12-3 or TRBV12-4 with TRBJ1-5; D is perhaps TRBD1 (5 bases). The CDR3 totals 16 residues. V gave up 2 bases and J gave up 5 bases, with 16 bases separating them. This CDR3 is CASSLYVGGDYQPQHF. In DNA form, the CDR3 reads TGTGCCAGCAGTTTATATGTTGGGGGGGACTATCAGCCCCAGCATTTT.

This clonotype turned up a few times. This chain uses TRBV12-3 or TRBV12-4 with TRBJ2-3, with D perhaps TRBD2 (5 bases). The length of the CDR3 is 16 residues. Trimming took off 4 bases at V and 1 base at J, with 15 bases between the two ends. The CDR3 nucleotides are TGTGCCAGCAGTTCTAGCTCGGGGAAGGGCACAGATACGCAGTATTTT. Its translation is CASSSSSGKGTDTQYF.

This clonotype was counted a few times. The CDR3 is CASSDSGRVYEQYV. The CDR3 region has the DNA TGCGCCAGCAGTGATAGCGGGAGAGTCTACGAGCAGTACGTC. V usage is TRBV10-2 and J usage is TRBJ2-7; TRBD2 matches at 9 bases. Germline V gene sequence: CDR1 WSHSY, CDR2 SAAADI. V trimming: 3 bases; J trimming: 3 bases; junction bases outside the gene matches: 3. There are 14 residues in the CDR3.

This clonotype has just a few counts. The genes are TRBV6-6 and TRBJ2-1, with D possibly TRBD1 on 6 matching bases. This CDR3 is built from 11 residues. The germline V gene has CDR1 MNHNY and CDR2 SVGAGI (reference sequence). Trimming took off 5 bases at V and 14 bases at J, with 13 bases between the two ends. The DNA of the CDR3 is TGTGCCAGCAGTACGACAGGAGGAGAGTTCTTC. It is translated as CASSTTGGEFF.

The table lists this clonotype with a few counts. The chain joins TRBV4-2 to TRBJ1-2; D is uncertain. This CDR3 is built from 14 residues. Germline CDR1 and CDR2: LGHNA and YNFKEQ. V was shortened by 0 bases and J by 4 bases, with 9 bases between the two germline ends. CDR3 residues: CASSQEGEVYGYTF. The CDR3 nucleotides read TGTGCCAGCAGCCAAGAGGGTGAAGTCTATGGCTACACCTTC.